The T cell receptor (beta chain) under discussion was sequenced for a study of blood T cell repertoires in COVID-19 (TCRdb year 2020). In terms of the full investigation: Collaborator samples came from the United States, Italy and Spain and covered acute and convalescent phases of COVID-19. The prospective study material was composed of cDNA or gDNA derived from T cells, B-cell-depleted T cells, or PBMCs. The dataset comprised deeply sampled blood TCRbeta repertoires from subjects exposed to, actively infected with, or recovered from COVID-19. The repertoires were made available in a free public database intended to serve as a resource for research on the immune response to SARS-CoV-2. The samples were drawn from two sources: the first 160 participants of the ongoing ImmuneRACE study, and 950 to 1,500 subjects contributed by 6 global collaborators. The sample metadata nearly always contained a de-identified subject ID, COVID-19 status, age in years and sex. HLA class I and class II types, where available, came from metadata supplied by the sample provider rather than from assay-based typing. The paper's findings and limits, for the study overall: How much clinical and demographic metadata was included differed by source and by participant, and the metadata was provided uncurated.

V and J are truncated by 5 bases and 10 bases respectively, leaving an intervening sequence of 15 bases. The germline V gene gives CDR1 as WSHSY and CDR2 as SAAADI. Including cysteine and phenylalanine, the CDR3 has 13 amino acids. The sequence is cut down to CDR3 DNA, 39 bases in frame from base 1. Concerning this clone: Which antigen it targets is not known. One base away there is no much larger clone; base qualities are not given.

TCRbeta CDR3 regions were amplified from genomic DNA by means of the immunoSEQ Assay, a bias-controlled multiplex PCR. In the source study's methods: The number of nucleated cells in each sample was estimated from the amplification of reference gene primers within the assay. Sequence reads were collapsed and filtered to measure the absolute abundance of every unique TCRbeta CDR3 rearrangement. For each sample, productive Simpson clonality was calculated as the square root of Simpson's diversity index across productive rearrangements. TCRdb limited this immuneACCESS table to in-frame rearrangements with V and J called. A share of clones is missing; checked studies link under half to unresolved V genes, and the rest is unexplained. That table gives V, J and clone size, and the DNA gave D and trimming. In all, the sample holds around 170,000 clones, and roughly four fifths of those were seen once. Approximately 12% of the sample goes to the ten largest clones.

Enrolling through a virtual design, the prospective study's participants ranged in age from roughly 18 to 95 years and lived across roughly 24 United States geographic areas. To assign participants to cohorts, the prospective study relied on clinical history that participants themselves reported in a screening survey and a study questionnaire. Recovered participants in ImmuneRACE Cohort 3 were defined by two consecutive negative NP/OP PCR tests, clearance by a healthcare professional, or resolution of symptoms. Each participant in the prospective study had whole blood, serum and a nasopharyngeal or oropharyngeal swab collected by mobile phlebotomists. Participants in the prospective study had the option to provide additional blood draws and questionnaires over a roughly two-month period. Prospective study blood samples were shipped either frozen or at room temperature before DNA extraction.

This receptor was identified in a man aged 50-59 years who had recovered from COVID-19. The sequenced sample consisted of PBMCs or T cells enriched from blood (not recorded which). The V and J genes are TRBV10-2 and TRBJ1-5; a weak D assignment points to TRBD1 (6 bases agree). The sequenced DNA is TGCGCCAGCAGTACAGGGTACGGCAGCCCCCAGCATTTT. Its protein reads: CASSTGYGSPQHF.